This is a list of T cell receptor beta chains from one sample in a study of T cells in tuberculosis. Only in-frame clones appear in the TCRdb table, and some are missing; sequencing was by immunoSEQ multiplex PCR. The sample contains more than 30,000 clones, less than 95% of which appear only once. The sample consisted of PBMCs, taken at tuberculosis diagnosis. The receptors were sampled from an adult with tuberculosis. Each CDR3 is given with its conserved first and last residue. The order of the fields is D gene, J gene, V gene, CDR3 protein, CDR3 DNA. A D gene is named only where the DNA matches it firmly.

TRBD2,TRBJ2-7,TRBV19,CASSIALAGGPYEQYF,TGTGCCAGTAGTATAGCCCTAGCGGGGGGGCCCTACGAGCAGTACTTC
.,TRBJ2-5,TRBV2,CASSGLAVQETQYF,TGTGCCAGCAGTGGATTAGCGGTTCAAGAGACCCAGTACTTC
.,TRBJ1-1,TRBV9,CASSPSGTREAFF,TGTGCCAGCAGCCCTAGCGGGACAAGGGAAGCTTTCTTT
TRBD1,TRBJ1-1,TRBV18,CASSPTGVGTEAFF,TGTGCCAGCTCACCGACAGGGGTCGGCACTGAAGCTTTCTTT
TRBD1,TRBJ1-2,TRBV7-9,CASSLGQGNYGYTF,TGTGCCAGCAGCTTAGGACAGGGGAACTATGGCTACACCTTC
TRBD1,TRBJ1-6,TRBV27,CASSVGTGFWSPLHF,TGTGCCAGCAGCGTAGGGACAGGGTTTTGGTCACCCCTCCACTTT
.,TRBJ1-2,TRBV4-3,CASSQGPYNYGYTF,TGCGCCAGCAGCCAAGGTCCGTATAACTATGGCTACACCTTC
TRBD1,TRBJ2-6,TRBV27,CASSKPSGTGLLTGANVLTF,TGTGCCAGCAGCAAACCTTCCGGGACAGGGCTTTTGACTGGGGCCAACGTCCTGACTTTC
TRBD1,TRBJ1-5,TRBV7-2,CASADRLGNQPQHF,TGTGCCAGCGCGGACAGGTTAGGCAATCAGCCCCAGCATTTT
TRBD2,TRBJ2-3,TRBV30,CAWSLAGGTDTQYF,TGTGCCTGGAGCCTAGCGGGGGGCACAGATACGCAGTATTTT
TRBD2,TRBJ2-1,TRBV6-4,CASSGTSGGYNEQFF,TGTGCCAGCAGTGGGACTAGCGGGGGCTACAATGAGCAGTTCTTC
.,TRBJ1-5,TRBV5-6,CASSFSGARGNQPQHF,TGTGCCAGCAGCTTTTCAGGGGCTAGGGGCAATCAGCCCCAGCATTTT
TRBD1,TRBJ1-2,TRBV9,CASSPGQGGGYTF,TGTGCCAGCAGCCCAGGACAGGGAGGAGGCTACACCTTC
.,TRBJ2-3,TRBV4-1,CASSQGQLTLIYTQYF,TGCGCCAGCAGCCAAGGGCAGTTAACCCTCATTTATACGCAGTATTTT
TRBD1,TRBJ2-7,TRBV5-1,CASSTTATGGGEQYF,TGCGCCAGCAGCACTACCGCGACAGGGGGAGGCGAGCAGTACTTC
TRBD1,TRBJ1-5,TRBV27,CASSRFTRDRGFNQPQHF,TGTGCCAGCAGTCGCTTCACCCGGGACAGGGGGTTTAATCAGCCCCAGCATTTT
.,TRBJ1-5,TRBV2,CASKRTGFNQPQHF,TGTGCCAGCAAGAGGACGGGATTCAATCAGCCCCAGCATTTT
TRBD1,TRBJ2-6,TRBV5-5,CASSSSGQLNSGANVLTF,TGTGCCAGCAGCTCCTCGGGACAGCTCAACTCTGGGGCCAACGTCCTGACTTTC
.,TRBJ1-4,TRBV6-1,CASSQGYPNEKLFF,TGTGCCAGCAGCCAGGGGTATCCTAATGAAAAACTGTTTTTT
TRBD2,TRBJ2-3,TRBV4-3,CASSRQLAGPVNTQYF,TGCGCCAGCAGCCGCCAACTAGCGGGGCCTGTAAATACGCAGTATTTT
.,TRBJ2-7,TRBV14,CASSQERGGVGEQYF,TGTGCCAGCAGCCAAGAGAGAGGAGGGGTAGGCGAGCAGTACTTC
.,TRBJ2-7,TRBV30,CAWSGGLGRGSYEQYF,TGTGCCTGGAGTGGAGGACTGGGGCGGGGTTCCTACGAGCAGTACTTC
.,TRBJ1-2,TRBV7-9,CALKAVDYGYTF,TGTGCCCTAAAGGCGGTCGACTATGGCTACACCTTC
.,TRBJ2-1,TRBV25-1,CASSRGVTALNEQFF,TGTGCCAGCAGCCGCGGGGTTACGGCTCTCAATGAGCAGTTCTTC
TRBD1,TRBJ2-7,TRBV7-8,CASSPGQGARQYF,TGTGCCAGCAGCCCGGGACAGGGGGCGAGGCAGTACTTC
TRBD1,TRBJ1-5,TRBV29-1,CSVTGDSNQPQHF,TGCAGCGTGACAGGGGATAGCAATCAGCCCCAGCATTTT
TRBD2,TRBJ2-3,TRBV7-2,CASSLVPLAGVADTQYF,TGTGCCAGCAGCTTAGTTCCCCTAGCGGGGGTGGCAGATACGCAGTATTTT
TRBD2,TRBJ2-3,TRBV5-1,CASSSVAGGNTDTQYF,TGCGCCAGCAGCTCGGTAGCGGGGGGAAACACAGATACGCAGTATTTT